This TCR beta chain was retrieved from a study of cytotoxic CD8 clonotypes in ibrutinib-treated CLL. Study-wide results and limits: Baseline clonality, above age-matched healthy donor levels, tracked circulating CD8+ T-cell counts.

This CDR3 is 14 amino acids long. The V end lost 7 bases, the J end lost 1 base, and 14 bases lay between the germline ends. Germline V lookup: CDR1 MNHEY, CDR2 SVGAGI. This clone was found once. The antigen remains unidentified. Method: immunoSEQ multiplex PCR; TCRdb's copy keeps in-frame clones and lacks some. The sample holds around 330,000 clones, over 55% seen once. The sample here was PBMCs, taken after 36 months of ibrutinib treatment. The source of this sequence is a human donor with chronic lymphocytic leukemia. V gene TRBV6-5 combines with J gene TRBJ2-7, with a weak D call TRBD2 (6 bases). CDR3 sequence reads: CASKREVHSYEQYF. The CDR3 DNA sequence: TGTGCCAGCAAGAGGGAGGTACATTCCTACGAGCAGTACTTC.